This T cell receptor (beta chain) emerged from a study of cytomegalovirus exposure and HLA in healthy donors. The study's findings and limits: Altogether, 164 TCR beta chains were recorded as cytomegalovirus-associated. When presence/absence was analysed, sequencing depth was taken to be roughly uniform across donors. Earlier analysis yielded a pattern in which most TCR beta V segments were productive about 90% or about 30% of the time.

Points on this clone: The target antigen is unknown.

PCR involved 60 Vbeta and 13 Jbeta primers. Sequenced by immunoSEQ multiplex PCR; TCRdb stores in-frame clones only, minus some. The sample lists more than 150,000 clones; roughly 87% were seen once. Germline V gene sequence: CDR1 ENHRY, CDR2 SYGVKD. The CDR3 consists of 13 residues. Trimming stripped 8 bases from V and 9 bases from J, with 17 bases between. The TCR originated in a girl in the first two years of life in good health and CMV-seronegative. The chain combines TRBV10-3 with TRBJ2-1; D is unresolved. Sequenced material: PBMCs. The DNA for the CDR3 is TGTGCCATCCACCCGAGGCTAGAGGTTGAGCAGTTCTTC. This sequence encodes CAIHPRLEVEQFF.